These T cell receptor beta chains were read from a single sample in a study of T-cell memory formation after mild COVID-19. One entry per CDR3 protein, called by TCRdb with MiXCR from the 5' RACE reads. The sample carries 190,000 or so distinct CDR3 sequences, about 10% recorded once. Material for sequencing was PBMCs or a T cell subset sorted from them (not recorded which). The receptors stem from a man aged 18 to 30 who had mild COVID-19 (a few samples of this study predate the infection). Cell type and time point are not known. Each CDR3 is given with its conserved first and last residue. The D gene is left open where the match is weak. Size values are once, few and many counts, or a class for expanded clones, and some rows have none.

j_call clone_size v_call d_call cdr3_aa cdr3_nt
TRBJ2-5 . TRBV5-1 TRBD1 CASSLGPGRGQETQYF TGCGCCAGCAGCTTGGGCCCCGGCAGGGGGCAAGAGACCCAGTACTTC
TRBJ2-3 . TRBV18 . CASSRQENTDTQYF TGTGCCAGCTCGCGGCAGGAGAACACAGATACGCAGTATTTT
TRBJ2-3 many TRBV6-5 TRBD2 CASSYSRGDTQYF TGTGCCAGCAGTTACTCGCGGGGGGATACGCAGTATTTT
TRBJ2-3 few TRBV3-1 TRBD2 CASSRRLAGPDTQYF TGTGCCAGCAGCCGCCGACTAGCGGGGCCAGATACGCAGTATTTT
TRBJ2-5 . TRBV3-1 TRBD1 CASSETTGAKETQYF TGTGCCAGCAGCGAGACGACAGGGGCGAAAGAGACCCAGTACTTC
TRBJ1-6 few TRBV7-2 . CASSLLGPLHF TGTGCCAGCAGCCTCCTAGGGCCCCTCCACTTT
TRBJ2-7 many TRBV7-9 . CASSLQSSSYEQYF TGTGCCAGCAGCTTACAGAGTAGCTCCTACGAGCAGTACTTC
TRBJ2-3 few TRBV9 . CASSVAVFTDTQYF TGTGCCAGCAGCGTAGCGGTGTTCACAGATACGCAGTATTTT
TRBJ2-4 few TRBV15 . CATGTSLAKNIQYF TGTGCCACTGGGACTTCTCTAGCCAAAAACATTCAGTACTTC
TRBJ1-2 few TRBV7-6 . CASSMTGFGYTF TGTGCCAGCAGCATGACAGGTTTTGGCTACACCTTC
TRBJ2-1 . TRBV7-2 TRBD1 CASSLNRGYNEQFF TGTGCCAGCAGCTTAAACAGGGGATACAATGAGCAGTTCTTC
TRBJ2-1 many TRBV4-3 TRBD1 CASSRKLSSGTATRYNEQFF TGCGCCAGCAGCCGCAAACTCAGTTCCGGGACAGCGACCAGATACAATGAGCAGTTCTTC
TRBJ2-3 many TRBV7-8 TRBD2 CASSKGLAGVTDTQYF TGTGCCAGCAGCAAGGGACTAGCGGGGGTCACAGATACGCAGTATTTT
TRBJ1-5 . TRBV5-1 . CASSLVARGFNQPQHF TGCGCCAGCAGCTTGGTTGCGAGGGGGTTCAATCAGCCCCAGCATTTT
TRBJ1-1 . TRBV18 . CASSPRAWGADTEAFF TGTGCCAGCTCACCAAGGGCGTGGGGGGCGGACACTGAAGCTTTCTTT
TRBJ2-2 few TRBV12-3/TRBV12-4 . CASSLQGATGELFF TGTGCCAGCAGTTTACAGGGAGCTACCGGGGAGCTGTTTTTT
TRBJ1-1 . TRBV24-1 TRBD1 CATSDHRQGRPTEAFF TGTGCCACCAGTGACCATAGACAGGGGAGGCCCACTGAAGCTTTCTTT
TRBJ2-7 . TRBV11-1 TRBD2 CASRTGTSGYEQYF TGTGCCAGCAGGACCGGGACTAGCGGATACGAGCAGTACTTC
TRBJ2-7 few TRBV18 . CASSPPSQDRDEQYF TGTGCCAGCTCACCACCGTCCCAGGACCGGGACGAGCAGTACTTC
TRBJ2-5 . TRBV7-2 TRBD2 CASSPGLTQETQYF TGTGCCAGCAGCCCGGGACTAACCCAAGAGACCCAGTACTTC
TRBJ2-7 few TRBV11-2 TRBD1 CASSLDAGGPYEQYF TGTGCCAGCAGCTTAGATGCAGGGGGCCCCTACGAGCAGTACTTC
TRBJ2-3 few TRBV24-1 . CATSSGPTDTQYF TGTGCCACCAGCAGCGGGCCCACAGATACGCAGTATTTT
TRBJ2-5 few TRBV5-4 TRBD2 CASSYGGANSETQYF TGTGCCAGCAGCTACGGGGGGGCCAATTCGGAGACCCAGTACTTC
TRBJ2-5 . TRBV6-5 TRBD2 CASRRTSAGWETQYF TGTGCCAGCAGACGGACTAGCGCGGGATGGGAGACCCAGTACTTC
TRBJ1-1 . TRBV3-1 . CASSQVVGGTEAFF TGTGCCAGCAGCCAAGTAGTAGGCGGCACTGAAGCTTTCTTT
TRBJ1-1 . TRBV19 . CASTYRQNTEAFF TGTGCCAGTACTTACAGGCAGAACACTGAAGCTTTCTTT
TRBJ2-3 . TRBV28 . CASFSPPLDTQYF TGTGCCAGCTTCTCCCCACCCCTGGATACGCAGTATTTT
TRBJ1-2 . TRBV4-3 . CASSQVVGGYTF TGCGCCAGCAGCCAAGTGGTGGGGGGCTACACCTTC
TRBJ1-3 few TRBV20-1 TRBD1 CSATGGSGNTIYF TGCAGTGCTACAGGGGGCTCTGGAAACACCATATATTTT
TRBJ2-1 . TRBV5-1 . CASSLREYEQFF TGCGCCAGCAGCCTAAGAGAGTATGAGCAGTTCTTC
TRBJ2-3 few TRBV20-1 . CSASDSTDTQYF TGCAGTGCTAGCGACAGCACAGATACGCAGTATTTT
TRBJ1-2 few TRBV6-5 . CASSDRWPGSGYTF TGTGCCAGCAGCGACAGGTGGCCGGGGTCTGGCTACACCTTC
TRBJ2-2 . TRBV24-1 TRBD1 CATSAGTGNTGELFF TGTGCCACCAGCGCTGGGACAGGGAACACCGGGGAGCTGTTTTTT
TRBJ1-2 few TRBV5-1 . CASSLVVPGANYGYTF TGCGCCAGCAGCTTGGTCGTCCCTGGCGCTAACTATGGCTACACCTTC
TRBJ1-6 . TRBV9 . CASSVSPREDSPLHF TGTGCCAGCAGCGTAAGCCCCAGGGAGGATTCACCCCTCCACTTT
TRBJ1-3 . TRBV20-1 TRBD1 CSARAGRDRTLYSGNTIYF TGCAGTGCTAGAGCGGGAAGGGACAGAACGCTCTACTCTGGAAACACCATATATTTT
TRBJ2-1 few TRBV4-1 . CASSQEGKALF TGCGCCAGCAGCCAAGAGGGTAAGGCGCTCTTC
TRBJ1-2 few TRBV15 . CATSRDPVQVGGYTF TGTGCCACCAGCAGAGATCCCGTACAGGTCGGGGGCTACACCTTC
TRBJ2-1 few TRBV7-9 . CASSSRNNNEQFF TGTGCCAGCAGCTCACGAAACAACAATGAGCAGTTCTTC
TRBJ1-1 few TRBV9 . CASSVEGYTEAFF TGTGCCAGCAGCGTAGAAGGATACACTGAAGCTTTCTTT
TRBJ2-5 . TRBV12-3/TRBV12-4 TRBD1 CASSHRTGTQYF TGTGCCAGCAGTCACAGGACAGGGACCCAGTACTTC
TRBJ2-7 few TRBV27 TRBD2 CASSPYVAGASYEQYF TGTGCCAGCAGTCCCTATGTAGCGGGGGCCTCCTACGAGCAGTACTTC
TRBJ1-1 few TRBV2 . CASSMGLMNTEAFF TGTGCCAGCAGTATGGGGTTAATGAACACTGAAGCTTTCTTT
TRBJ1-3 few TRBV21-1 . CARSTAGWGGTSGNTIYF TGTGCCCGCTCCACCGCCGGGTGGGGGGGGACCTCTGGAAACACCATATATTTT
TRBJ2-7 . TRBV10-3 . CAIRVSGINEQYF TGTGCCATCAGAGTGTCAGGGATCAACGAGCAGTACTTC
TRBJ1-1 . TRBV5-1 . CASSLIGREDTEAFF TGCGCCAGCAGCCTGATAGGGAGGGAGGACACTGAAGCTTTCTTT
TRBJ2-1 few TRBV12-3/TRBV12-4 . CASSLGGGTRNEQFF TGTGCCAGCAGCCTTGGTGGGGGGACGAGGAATGAGCAGTTCTTC
TRBJ2-3 many TRBV11-2 TRBD2 CASSRLAGGTGDTQYF TGTGCCAGCAGCCGACTAGCGGGGGGGACGGGAGATACGCAGTATTTT
TRBJ2-7 few TRBV27 TRBD1 CASSSYGQGPGQYF TGTGCCAGCAGTTCCTACGGACAGGGTCCGGGGCAGTACTTC
TRBJ2-1 few TRBV4-1 TRBD2 CASSQFSGGHNEQFF TGCGCCAGCAGCCAGTTTAGCGGGGGCCACAATGAGCAGTTCTTC
TRBJ2-1 many TRBV6-5 . CASSYSARVRNEQFF TGTGCCAGCAGTTACTCGGCCAGGGTTAGAAATGAGCAGTTCTTC
TRBJ2-7 few TRBV9 TRBD1 CASSASPQGAYEQYF TGTGCCAGCAGCGCGAGCCCTCAGGGGGCCTACGAGCAGTACTTC
TRBJ1-4 few TRBV29-1 . CSVERGFGEKLFF TGCAGCGTTGAAAGGGGTTTTGGAGAAAAACTGTTTTTT
TRBJ2-2 . TRBV7-2 TRBD1 CASKTLQDRKITGELFF TGTGCCAGCAAAACACTCCAGGACAGGAAGATCACCGGGGAGCTGTTTTTT